The next 9 T cell receptor beta chains were all read from a single sample in a study of shared clonotypes between healthy human individuals. Only CD45RO-negative cells positively selected for CCR7 counted as naive CD8 cells, so terminally differentiated effector memory CD45RA+ cells were excluded. TCRdb's table, derived via immunoSEQ multiplex PCR, lists solely in-frame clones and lacks some. The data show nearly 2 million clones, approximately 94% seen once. The sequenced sample was naive CD8+ T cells sorted from blood. These receptors all come from a man aged 18 to 29 in good health.

V and J are TRBV19 and TRBJ2-7; tentative D call: TRBD1 (6 bases). Germline CDR1 and CDR2: LNHDA and SQIVND (reference sequence). V dropped 5 bases and J dropped 2 bases, with 22 bases sitting between them. The CDR3 has 17 residues. The CDR3 loop is CASSPRPRGSSTYEQYF. The CDR3 bases are TGTGCCAGTAGTCCCCGCCCCAGGGGCAGTAGTACCTACGAGCAGTACTTC.

This chain links TRBV27 with TRBJ1-1; the match to TRBD1 covers 9 bases. The length of the CDR3 is 18 residues. CDR1 is MNHEY, CDR2 SMNVEV, per germline (reference sequence). Trimming cost V 2 bases and J 1 base; bases outside gene matches: 11. The CDR3 is CASSLGVPGQGTNTEAFF. For the CDR3, the DNA is TGTGCCAGCAGTTTAGGGGTCCCGGGACAGGGTACGAACACTGAAGCTTTCTTT.

The chain joins TRBV18 to TRBJ1-4; the D gene is possibly TRBD1 (5 bases). Looked up from germline, CDR1 is KGHSH and CDR2 is LQKENI. This CDR3 contains 17 residues. V lost 6 bases, J lost 3 bases, and 20 bases lay in between. CDR3 loop: CASSNSPWGLANEKLFF. The CDR3 DNA follows: TGTGCCAGCTCTAACTCCCCGTGGGGGTTGGCTAATGAAAAACTGTTTTTT.

This clone was detected only once. This rearrangement joins TRBV7-4 to TRBJ2-3, with TRBD2 matching 13 bases. Germline V lookup: CDR1 SGHVT, CDR2 SQSDAQ. V dropped 2 bases and J dropped 0; count of bases not matched to a gene: 5. The CDR3 has 18 amino acids. The CDR3: CASSLRLAGGWSTDTQYF. In nucleotides, the CDR3 is TGTGCCAGCAGCTTACGACTAGCGGGAGGTTGGAGCACAGATACGCAGTATTTT.

The V gene is TRBV7-9, the J gene TRBJ2-1; TRBD1 matches 8 bases. Germline V CDR1 and CDR2: SEHNR, FQNEAQ (reference sequence). V shed 5 bases and J 7 bases; nucleotides not matched to a gene: 10. The CDR3 runs 15 residues. The CDR3 loop reads CASSPRQGLGNEQFF. CDR3 sequence (DNA): TGTGCCAGCAGCCCAAGACAGGGGCTGGGTAATGAGCAGTTCTTC.

V and J are TRBV9 and TRBJ2-5; D unresolved. The V gene lost 3 bases and the J gene lost 4 bases, with 16 bases spanning the gap. Germline loops: CDR1 SGDLS, CDR2 YYNGEE. The CDR3 is 15 residues long. In DNA, the CDR3 is TGTGCCAGCAGCGGAGGCGGTGGGGTGGGAGAGACCCAGTACTTC. Protein product: CASSGGGGVGETQYF. The variable domain in full, with the rest retrieved from reference TRBV9 and TRBJ2-5, is DSGVTQTPKHLITATGQRVTLRCSPRSGDLSVYWYQQSLDQGLQFLIQYYNGEERAKGNILERFSAQQFPDLHSELNLSSLELGDSALYFCASSGGGGVGETQYFGPGTRLLVL.

This chain joins TRBV4-3 and TRBJ2-1, with 8 bases lining up with TRBD1. Germline assignment: CDR1 LGHNA and CDR2 YSLEER. The CDR3 sequence is 14 residues long. The V and J ends lost 2 bases and 7 bases, in that order; junction bases with no gene match: 4. In DNA, the CDR3 is TGCGCCAGCAGCCAACAGGACAGGGCGAATGAGCAGTTCTTC. Amino acids: CASSQQDRANEQFF.

This clone has a single count. This chain uses TRBV10-1 with TRBJ1-1, with a tentative D call TRBD1 (5 bases). CDR3 size: 15 residues. CDR1 is WNHNN, CDR2 SYGVQD, per germline (reference sequence). Trimming stripped 2 bases from V and 1 base from J, with 11 bases between. The DNA of the CDR3 is TGCGCCAGCAGTGAGGAGGGGACGCCGAACACTGAAGCTTTCTTT. It translates to CASSEEGTPNTEAFF.

The J gene is TRBJ1-6, the V gene TRBV19; 10 bases match TRBD1. CDR3 size: 14 residues. The V gene's germline CDR1 is LNHDA and CDR2 SQIVND (reference sequence). V dropped 3 bases and J dropped 9; count of bases not matched to a gene: 2. The CDR3 nucleotides read TGTGCCAGTAGTATCTGGACAGGGGGTTCACCCCTCCACTTT. Amino acids: CASSIWTGGSPLHF.